These 29 T cell receptor beta chains originate from one sample sequenced in a study of CD4 and CD8 cells across lung adenocarcinoma regions. TCRdb independently ran MiXCR on the PCR reads; one entry per CDR3 protein. The table has about 18,000 distinct CDR3 sequences, about 50% seen once. Material for sequencing was CD8+ T cells from the margin of a lung tumor. All receptors derive from a male donor with lung adenocarcinoma. The CD4 and CD8 labels of this study may be unreliable.

This clonotype is termed medium-sized (0.01 to 0.1%). The chain carries TRBV28 and TRBJ2-5; D is possibly TRBD1 (6 bases). Germline V gene lookup returns CDR1 MDHEN and CDR2 SYDVKM. The CDR3 is made up of 13 amino acids. Deletions cut 7 bases from V and 3 bases from J, with 12 bases between. CDR3 DNA sequence: TGTGCCAGCATCCCACAGGGTGAAGAGACCCAGTACTTC. Its protein product is CASIPQGEETQYF.

The chain employs TRBV4-1 and TRBJ2-3, with 8 bases fitting TRBD1. After removal of 0 bases from V and 2 bases from J, the junction contained 7 bases not matched to a gene. The CDR3 totals 17 residues. Germline V gene sequence: CDR1 MGHRA, CDR2 YSYEKL. DNA for the CDR3: TGCGCCAGCAGCCAAGATTGGCGGACAGGGATCACAGATACGCAGTATTTT. Its protein product is CASSQDWRTGITDTQYF.

The rearrangement uses TRBV6-5 and TRBJ2-2, with D possibly being TRBD1 (5 bases). Germline V gives CDR1 MNHEY, CDR2 SVGAGI. Trimming shortened V by 2 bases and J by 3 bases, and 19 bases separated the two germline ends. The CDR3 length is 18 residues. The CDR3 DNA is TGTGCCAGCAGTTACACAGGATACTTAGACACTTACACCGGGGAGCTGTTTTTT. Translated: CASSYTGYLDTYTGELFF.

A word on this clonotype: One end of the junction does not line up with germline, which may come from a read error. The chain is built from TRBV10-3 and TRBJ2-5, with a possible D match to TRBD2 (7 bases). This CDR3 spans 14 amino acids. Per the germline V gene, CDR1 is ENHRY and CDR2 is SYGVKD. The CDR3 protein is CAGRGSGDPDTQYF. The DNA for the CDR3 is TGTGCGGGGAGGGGGAGCGGGGACCCAGATACCCAGTACTTT.

The gene calls are TRBV27 and TRBJ2-5; tentative D call: TRBD1 (6 bases). CDR3 length: 15 residues. Trimming pared 11 bases from V and 4 bases from J, leaving 23 bases between. The germline V gene encodes CDR1 MNHEY and CDR2 SMNVEV (reference sequence). The CDR3 here is CAGGEGTPDTETQYF. In DNA form, the CDR3 reads TGTGCCGGGGGTGAGGGGACACCTGACACAGAGACCCAGTACTTC.

This chain connects TRBV6-5 to TRBJ2-3, with 7 bases identical to TRBD1. The germline V gene encodes CDR1 MNHEY and CDR2 SVGAGI. The CDR3 consists of 15 residues. V lost 2 bases, J lost 3 bases, and 5 bases stayed unmatched. In DNA, the CDR3 is TGTGCCAGCAGTTACACAGGGGTTTGGACAGATACGCAGTATTTT. Protein product: CASSYTGVWTDTQYF.

The V call is TRBV10-2, the J call TRBJ1-1; the match to TRBD1 covers 7 bases. J lost 5 bases, V lost 9 bases, and 12 bases had no gene match. CDR1 WSHSY and CDR2 SAAADI come from the germline V gene. This CDR3 region has 14 residues. The CDR3 protein is CASRGGGLITEAFF. As DNA, the CDR3 is TGCGCCAGTCGGGGAGGGGGCTTAATAACTGAAGCTTTCTTT.

V is TRBV30 and J is TRBJ2-3, with no clear D. CDR1 GTSNPN and CDR2 SVGIG come from the germline V gene (reference sequence). The CDR3 loop spans 12 amino acids. The V end lost 2 bases, the J end lost 5 bases, and 8 bases lay between the germline ends. The CDR3 here is CAWSLTGDTQYF. CDR3 nucleotides: TGTGCCTGGAGTCTGACGGGAGATACGCAGTATTTT.

This clonotype was counted many times. The chain is built from TRBV4-1 and TRBJ2-1; the D is unclear. Per the germline V gene, CDR1 is MGHRA and CDR2 is YSYEKL. The CDR3 has 13 residues. The V gene lost 1 base and the J gene lost 5 bases, with 6 bases spanning the gap. Written as DNA, the CDR3 is TGCGCCAGCAGCCAAGGTCTAGACAATGAGCAGTTCTTC. Its translation is CASSQGLDNEQFF.

This clonotype ranks as medium-sized. The chain joins TRBV6-1 to TRBJ1-1; D unclear. Germline values: CDR1 MNHNS, CDR2 SASEGT. CDR3 length: 13 amino acids. The germline V and J ends were trimmed by 6 bases and 0 bases, with 8 bases remaining between them. CDR3 bases: TGTGCCAGCAGGGCAATAGTGAACACTGAAGCTTTCTTT. Translated, it gives CASRAIVNTEAFF.

A remark on this clonotype: Because the CDR3 is missing its conserved closing phenylalanine or tryptophan, this is likely a read error. It is unclear where the CDR3 begins or ends on the DNA, so no DNA is shown, and the CDR3 is as TCRdb lists it. The CDR3 spells CASLAPKIRRRGLLLHPLGLRL. The chain uses TRBV7-6 and TRBJ2-1; whether TRBD1, the table's D call, matches the DNA was not checked. The CDR3 is 22 residues long, ends included. Germline V lookup: CDR1 SGHVS, CDR2 FNYEAQ.

This clonotype was counted at least ten times. The CDR3 loop reads CASSEQGFTDTQYF. The CDR3 DNA reads as TGTGCCAGCAGTGAGCAGGGATTCACAGATACGCAGTATTTT. The chain uses TRBV6-4 and TRBJ2-3, with D possibly matching TRBD1 (5 bases). Germline CDR1 MRHNA, CDR2 SNTAGT. The CDR3 is 14 residues long. Deletions cut 3 bases from V and 2 bases from J, with 9 bases between.

This clonotype was counted many times. The V call is TRBV27, the J call TRBJ2-5; D call uncertain. The J call may not be correct, given that the DNA end is closer to TRBJ2-7. The CDR3 sequence is 13 residues long. Looked up from germline, CDR1 is MNHEY and CDR2 is SMNVEV (reference sequence). The CDR3 DNA follows: TGTGCCAGCAGTTTAGGGTACGTTTACGAGCAGTACTTC. As protein: CASSLGYVYEQYF.

The table lists this clonotype with a few counts. This chain links TRBV6-4 with TRBJ2-7; 9 bases are a match to TRBD2. Per the germline V gene, CDR1 is MRHNA and CDR2 is SNTAGT. This CDR3 has 14 residues. J was trimmed by 6 bases and V by 3 bases; bases with no gene match: 6. The CDR3 region is CASSEFAGGSEQYF. As DNA, the CDR3 is TGTGCCAGCAGTGAATTTGCGGGAGGGAGCGAGCAGTACTTC.

The gene calls are TRBV6-1 and TRBJ2-5; 7 nucleotides agree with TRBD2. V gave up 9 bases and J gave up 4 bases; unmatched junction bases: 14. The CDR3 is made up of 15 amino acids. In germline, CDR1 is MNHNS, CDR2 SASEGT. The CDR3 region has the DNA TGTGCCAGGTGCAAAGGCGGACTAGACCCAGAGACCCAGTACTTC. This codes for CARCKGGLDPETQYF.

Many counts were recorded for this clonotype. The V and J genes are TRBV6-1 and TRBJ1-4; D might be TRBD1 (6 bases). V lost 4 bases, J lost 0 bases, and 15 bases lay in between. Germline loops: CDR1 MNHNS, CDR2 SASEGT. The CDR3 runs to 17 residues. The CDR3 nucleotides read TGTGCCAGCAGTGCCAGGGGCGCGGGGGCAACTAATGAAAAACTGTTTTTT. Translating it yields CASSARGAGATNEKLFF.

Comment on this clonotype: The junction does not match germline at one end; this may be a read error. The chain uses TRBV6-1 and TRBJ2-5; TRBD1 is a possible D gene (6 bases). CDR3 length equals 14 residues. Germline CDR1 reads MNHNS; CDR2 reads SASEGT. CDR3 coding DNA: TGTGCGGGCAGTGGGGGCCGCGGCCCAGAGACGCAGTACTTC. Its translation is CAGSGGRGPETQYF.

As to this clonotype: This could be a read error, since a much larger clone is one nucleotide away. This sequence joins TRBV10-3 and TRBJ2-1; no definite D call. The CDR3 extends over 11 amino acids. Germline lookup yields CDR1 ENHRY and CDR2 SYGVKD. Trimming took 6 bases from V and 10 from J, leaving 10 bases between them. DNA for the CDR3: TGTGCCATCAGCAACTCCTACGAGCAGTTCTTC. This translates into CAISNSYEQFF.

By sample share, this clonotype is medium-sized. The chain uses TRBV6-1 and TRBJ2-5; tentatively, D is TRBD1 or TRBD2 (5 bases each). The DNA end lines up better with TRBJ2-7; the J call may be wrong. Germline CDR1 MNHNS, CDR2 SASEGT. The CDR3 contains 15 residues. The CDR3 reads CASSEAGGPRDEQYF. The CDR3, as DNA: TGTGCCAGCAGTGAAGCAGGAGGCCCCAGGGACGAGCAGTACTTC.

The genes are TRBV6-1 and TRBJ2-1, with D possibly being TRBD2 (5 bases). Per germline, CDR1 MNHNS and CDR2 SASEGT. V lost 5 bases, J lost 4 bases, and 12 bases lay in between. The CDR3 is 14 amino acids. CDR3 nucleotides: TGTGCCAGCAGTACCGCAACGGGGTACAATGAGCAGTTCTTC. Translated, it gives CASSTATGYNEQFF.

This rearrangement joins TRBV4-1 to TRBJ1-2, with 10 bases identical to TRBD1. The CDR3 is 13 residues long. The V segment lost 2 bases and the J segment 8 bases; nucleotides outside the gene matches: 2. Germline CDR1 MGHRA, CDR2 YSYEKL. The CDR3 DNA reads TGCGCCAGCAGCCAAAAGACAGGGGGCGGCTACACCTTC. It yields the protein CASSQKTGGGYTF.

This clonotype was seen a few times. The gene calls are TRBV6-1 and TRBJ1-5, with D tentatively TRBD1 (6 bases). Between the trimmed V and J ends, which lost 8 bases and 4 bases, there was a span of 12 bases. This CDR3 spans 13 amino acids. CDR1 and CDR2 (germline): MNHNS, SASEGT. CDR3 loop: CASHREENQPQHF. For the CDR3, the DNA is TGTGCCAGCCACAGGGAAGAAAATCAGCCCCAGCATTTT.

V gene TRBV10-3 combines with J gene TRBJ2-5; D assignment may be TRBD1 or TRBD2 (5 bases each). The germline CDR1 and CDR2 sequences are ENHRY and SYGVKD. V lost 11 bases and J lost 4, with 23 bases in between. The CDR3 runs to 15 residues. The CDR3: CAGGPGRWVTETQYF. The CDR3 DNA follows: TGTGCCGGGGGTCCAGGGCGCTGGGTCACAGAGACCCAGTACTTC.

The V gene is TRBV6-1, the J gene TRBJ2-4, with 8 bases that match TRBD1. CDR1 and CDR2 (germline): MNHNS, SASEGT. J was trimmed by 3 bases and V by 1 base; bases with no gene match: 5. This CDR3 is built from 16 residues. CDR3 loop: CASSEVGQGGKNIQYF. In DNA form, the CDR3 reads TGTGCCAGCAGTGAAGTTGGACAGGGCGGCAAAAACATTCAGTACTTC.

This clonotype was counted between two and nine times. The J gene is TRBJ1-5, the V gene TRBV6-1; unclear D gene. Trimming cost V 0 bases and J 4 bases, with 10 bases left between them. Germline V CDR1 and CDR2: MNHNS, SASEGT. This CDR3 is built from 15 residues. The DNA of the CDR3 is TGTGCCAGCAGTGAAGCAAGGACCCCGAATCAGCCCCAGCATTTT. It is translated as CASSEARTPNQPQHF.

The chain combines TRBV6-1 with TRBJ2-3; 7 positions agree with TRBD1. The CDR3 runs to 13 residues. The trim removed 2 bases at V and 6 bases at J, leaving 2 bases unmatched. The germline V gene encodes CDR1 MNHNS and CDR2 SASEGT. The CDR3 DNA is TGTGCCAGCAGTGAATACAGGGGCGATACGCAGTATTTT. It specifies CASSEYRGDTQYF.

On this clonotype itself: The germline gene is not matched at one end of the junction; a read error may be the cause. The genes are TRBV6-1 and TRBJ2-1, with a tentative D call TRBD1 (5 bases). This CDR3 has 16 amino acids. Germline CDR1 reads MNHNS; CDR2 reads SASEGT. The CDR3 DNA sequence: TGTGCCAGCAGTGAAGCGGGGCTAGGGGTCGAAGATACGCAGTATTTC. Its protein is CASSEAGLGVEDTQYF.

This clonotype was counted between two and nine times. The V and J genes are TRBV10-2 and TRBJ1-6; tentatively, D is TRBD1 (6 bases). The CDR3 has 15 amino acids. Germline V CDR1 and CDR2: WSHSY, SAAADI. Trimming removed 5 bases from V and 4 bases from J, with 12 bases in between. CDR3 protein: CASSSDRIYNSPLHF. CDR3 coding DNA: TGCGCCAGCAGTTCGGACAGAATTTATAATTCACCCCTCCACTTT.

This CDR3 reads CASSRLAGSNEQFF. CDR3 DNA: TGTGCCAGCAGCCGACTAGCGGGATCCAATGAGCAGTTCTTC. V gene TRBV3-1 combines with J gene TRBJ2-1; 11 nucleotides line up with TRBD2. V dropped 4 bases and J dropped 6; count of bases not matched to a gene: 2. This CDR3 has 14 residues. Germline V CDR1 and CDR2: LGHDT, YNNKEL (reference sequence).